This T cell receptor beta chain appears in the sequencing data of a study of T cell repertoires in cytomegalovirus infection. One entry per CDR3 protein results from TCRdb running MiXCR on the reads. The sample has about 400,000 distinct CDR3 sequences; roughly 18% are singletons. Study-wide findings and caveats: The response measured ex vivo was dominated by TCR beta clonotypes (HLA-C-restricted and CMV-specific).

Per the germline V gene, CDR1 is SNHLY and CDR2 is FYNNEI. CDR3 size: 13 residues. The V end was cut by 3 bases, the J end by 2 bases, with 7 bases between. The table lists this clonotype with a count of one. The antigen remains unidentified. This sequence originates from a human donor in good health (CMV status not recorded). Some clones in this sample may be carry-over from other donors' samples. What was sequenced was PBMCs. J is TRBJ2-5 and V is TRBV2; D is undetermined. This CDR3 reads CASSDALQETQYF. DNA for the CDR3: TGTGCCAGCAGTGACGCCCTACAAGAGACCCAGTACTTC. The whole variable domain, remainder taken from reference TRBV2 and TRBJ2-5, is EPEVTQTPSHQVTQMGQEVILRCVPISNHLYFYWYRQILGQKVEFLVSFYNNEISEKSEIFDDQFSVERPDGSNFTLKIRSTKLEDSAMYFCASSDALQETQYFGPGTRLLVL.